A single sample is the source of the 9 T cell receptor beta chains below, sequenced in a study of blood T cell repertoires in COVID-19. The protocol was immunoSEQ multiplex PCR, while the TCRdb copy is restricted to in-frame clones and leaves out a portion. Found here are 270,000 or so clones, roughly nine tenths of them singletons; the top ten hold about 12%. Sequencing used peripheral blood. All receptors derive from a woman aged 25 to 39 with COVID-19, enrolled during active disease.

This clone was found a few times. The chain recombines TRBV29-1 with TRBJ1-2; the match to TRBD1 covers 7 bases. V shed 4 bases, J shed 4 bases, and the junction held 6 bases outside the gene matches. Germline V gene data show CDR1 as SQVTM and CDR2 as ANQGSEA. The CDR3 spans 13 residues. The chain's CDR3 is CSVVRGQPYGYTF. The CDR3 coding sequence is TGCAGCGTTGTTAGGGGACAGCCCTATGGCTACACCTTC.

This sequence joins TRBV5-1 and TRBJ2-5; 13 bases map to TRBD2. The CDR3 is 16 amino acids. V was pared by 3 bases and J by 3 bases, with 5 bases of the junction left unmatched. Germline V gives CDR1 SGHRS, CDR2 YFSETQ. CDR3 region: CASSSTTSGGEETQYF. The DNA for the CDR3 is TGCGCCAGCAGCTCGACTACTAGCGGGGGGGAAGAGACCCAGTACTTC.

The chain uses TRBV7-8 and TRBJ2-3; 8 positions match TRBD1. Per the germline V gene, CDR1 is SGHVS and CDR2 is FQNEAQ. This CDR3 spans 15 amino acids. V shed 5 bases and J 2 bases; nucleotides not matched to a gene: 6. This CDR3 is CASSPRDRLTDTQYF. The DNA of the CDR3 is TGTGCCAGCAGCCCCCGGGACAGGCTCACAGATACGCAGTATTTT.

This chain connects TRBV5-5 to TRBJ2-5; a weak D match, TRBD1 (6 bases). Germline CDR1 and CDR2: SGHKS and YYEKEE (reference sequence). The CDR3 covers 13 residues. Deletions cut 3 bases from V and 5 bases from J, with 11 bases between. Written as DNA, the CDR3 is TGTGCCAGCAGCTCACAGGGTACGGAGACCCAGTACTTC. Translating it yields CASSSQGTETQYF.

The chain recombines TRBV6-6 with TRBJ1-4; TRBD1 matches 8 bases. The germline CDR1 and CDR2 sequences are MNHNY and SVGAGI (reference sequence). The CDR3 length is 17 residues. V gave up 5 bases and J gave up 6 bases; unmatched junction bases: 14. In nucleotides, the CDR3 is TGTGCCAGCAGTCTTAACAGGGGGTTGGGTTCAGATGAAAAACTGTTTTTT. Translating gives CASSLNRGLGSDEKLFF.

The V call is TRBV28, the J call TRBJ1-3; possibly TRBD1 for D (6 bases). Germline V gene sequence: CDR1 MDHEN, CDR2 SYDVKM. V lost 6 bases and J lost 3, with 15 bases in between. The CDR3 spans 15 residues. DNA of the CDR3: TGTGCCAGCAGCCCTCAGACAGGCCGTGGAAACACCATATATTTT. Its translation is CASSPQTGRGNTIYF.

The chain is built from TRBV6-6 and TRBJ2-7; D remains ambiguous. The CDR3 totals 13 residues. Trimming stripped 3 bases from V and 1 base from J, with 7 bases between. Germline lookup yields CDR1 MNHNY and CDR2 SVGAGI (reference sequence). The CDR3 loop is CASSYSPSYEQYF. As DNA, the CDR3 is TGTGCCAGCAGTTATTCCCCTTCCTACGAGCAGTACTTC.

V and J are TRBV7-8 and TRBJ1-1, with D unresolved. V gave up 1 base and J gave up 1 base, with 4 bases separating them. The CDR3 runs 13 residues. From germline, CDR1 is SGHVS and CDR2 FQNEAQ. DNA for the CDR3: TGTGCCAGCAGCTTAGAGAGGAACACTGAAGCTTTCTTT. Encoded protein: CASSLERNTEAFF.

J is TRBJ1-3 and V is TRBV18; 9 bases are shared with TRBD1. Germline CDR1 is KGHSH and CDR2 is LQKENI. Germline trimming cut 4 bases from V and 1 base from J; bases unmatched to any gene: 2. The CDR3 covers 15 residues. CDR3 in DNA: TGTGCCAGCTCACAAGGGACAGGGTCTGGAAACACCATATATTTT. The encoded protein is CASSQGTGSGNTIYF.